Listed here is a single T cell receptor (beta chain). The antigen is undetermined. TCRdb's copy holds only in-frame clones and misses some; the assay was immunoSEQ multiplex PCR. The profile covers about 35,000 clones, with over 60% appearing a single time and 24% taken by the ten largest. These data are taken from a study of OX40 agonist ivuxolimab in advanced cancers. Study as a whole: Three individuals attained partial responses, comprising one hepatocellular carcinoma case and two cutaneous melanoma cases.

The CDR3 spans 15 residues. Trimming pared 3 bases from V and 7 bases from J, leaving 16 bases between. Germline assignment: CDR1 MDHEN and CDR2 SYDVKM. Whole-study results and caveats: Some nonresponders also had low normalized T-cell clonal expansion.

The rearrangement joins TRBV28 to TRBJ1-5; D is uncertain. This clonotype was obtained from an adult with an advanced solid tumor such as melanoma, head and neck, liver or kidney cancer. The starting material was CD4+ or CD8+ T cells sorted from blood, obtained in a trial of the OX40 agonist ivuxolimab. The chain's CDR3 is CASSFGETARQPQHF. CDR3 DNA: TGTGCCAGCAGTTTTGGAGAAACCGCTAGACAGCCCCAGCATTTT.